This T cell receptor beta chain appears in the sequencing data of a study of regulatory T cells in long-lasting Graves disease. Study observations and caveats: Owing to a sample size that was small, accuracy may have been reduced.

Time point here: newly diagnosed GD, antithyroid drugs for less than 3 months. The authors made the TCR library using RNA they extracted from PBMCs. Relying on iRepertoire HTBI primers and Arm-PCR of CDR3 regions, the team built TCR beta libraries. In the original analysis: Sample data revealed about 60 TRBV and some 13 TRBJ segments. MiXCR, applied by TCRdb to the multiplex PCR reads, yields one record per CDR3 protein. The V and J calls, along with clone size, are taken from TCRdb and not from the paper's own processing. The sample gives about 400,000 distinct CDR3 sequences, around 15% of which show up once; 20% is in the top ten. This clonotype was recorded at least ten times. Its cognate antigen is unknown. This sample also appeared in a second study, on T cells in Graves' hyperthyroidism and ophthalmopathy. In that study: Carried out on the TCR CDR3, a first-round RT-PCR used the HTBI primer set.

The sequence was obtained from a woman under 30 with Graves disease. The source material was peripheral blood mononuclear cells (PBMCs), sampled at new diagnosis, from a patient treated with antithyroid drugs.

The CDR3 nucleotides are TGTGCCAGCAGCTTAGGGTTTGGCGAGCAGTACTTC. Translation gives CASSLGFGEQYF. The chain employs TRBV11-3 and TRBJ2-7; D unresolved. The CDR3 totals 12 residues. Germline CDR1 is SGHNT and CDR2 is YENEEA. Between the trimmed V and J ends, which lost 1 base and 6 bases, there was a span of 7 bases. Filled out from reference TRBV11-3 and TRBJ2-7, the complete variable domain reads EAGVVQSPRYKIIEKKQPVAFWCNPISGHNTLYWYLQNLGQGPELLIRYENEEAVDDSQLPKDRFSAERLKGVDSTLKIQPAELGDSAVYLCASSLGFGEQYFGPGTRLTVT.